The 16 T cell receptor beta chains in this list originate from one sample, sequenced in a study of cytomegalovirus exposure and HLA in healthy donors. The PCR employed 60 Vbeta primers together with 13 Jbeta primers. TCRdb keeps only in-frame clones here, not all; method: immunoSEQ multiplex PCR. The sample comprises about 50,000 clones, around 70% of which are singletons, and about 9.3% rests with the top ten. The sequencing sample was made of PBMCs. Every receptor here comes from a woman between 45 and 60 years old in good health and CMV-seronegative.

The chain recombines TRBV5-8 with TRBJ1-1; D is perhaps TRBD1 (5 bases). Trimming removed 1 base at V and 10 bases at J, with 17 bases between. The CDR3 is 14 residues long. Germline V lookup: CDR1 SGHTS, CDR2 YDEGEE. CDR3 region: CASSLNVIGTLAFF. CDR3 bases: TGTGCCAGCAGCTTGAATGTTATAGGGACTTTAGCTTTCTTT. The whole variable domain, remainder taken from reference TRBV5-8 and TRBJ1-1, is EAGVTQSPTHLIKTRGQQATLRCSPISGHTSVYWYQQALGLGLQFLLWYDEGEERNRGNFPPRFSGRQFPNYSSELNVNALELEDSALYLCASSLNVIGTLAFFGQGTRLTVV.

This clone was counted between two and nine times. The chain couples TRBV6-4 to TRBJ1-1; D is undetermined. CDR1 is MRHNA, CDR2 SNTAGT, per germline. Trimming stripped 4 bases from V and 1 base from J, with 7 bases between. The CDR3 is 13 amino acids. The CDR3 here is CASSASGNTEAFF. Here the CDR3 DNA reads TGTGCCAGCAGTGCTTCGGGGAACACTGAAGCTTTCTTT.

V and J are TRBV15 and TRBJ2-5, with D perhaps matching TRBD1 (5 bases). V was cut by 1 base and J by 1 base, with 13 bases left in between. The CDR3 runs 16 residues. In germline, CDR1 is LNHNV, CDR2 YYDKDF (reference sequence). CDR3 DNA: TGTGCCACCAGCAGAGGGACACCGAACTCCCAAGAGACCCAGTACTTC. Translating gives CATSRGTPNSQETQYF.

The chain joins TRBV6-5 to TRBJ2-2; D unclear. Per germline, CDR1 MNHEY and CDR2 SVGAGI. This CDR3 has 15 amino acids. The V end was cut by 5 bases, the J end by 3 bases, with 13 bases between. The CDR3 loop reads CASSHEYTDTGELFF. CDR3 nucleotide sequence: TGTGCCAGCAGTCACGAGTACACAGACACCGGGGAGCTGTTTTTT.

The gene calls are TRBV4-1 and TRBJ2-1; possibly TRBD2 for D (5 bases). This CDR3 contains 13 residues. V lost 0 bases and J lost 15, with 15 bases in between. Germline loops: CDR1 MGHRA, CDR2 YSYEKL. The CDR3 sequence: CASSQDHSGTAFF. DNA for the CDR3: TGCGCCAGCAGCCAAGATCACAGCGGTACGGCGTTCTTC.

Here the CDR3 reads CASRPDRTTDTQYF. The CDR3 DNA reads as TGTGCCAGCAGACCGGACAGGACCACAGATACGCAGTATTTT. The J gene is TRBJ2-3, the V gene TRBV5-4; 7 nucleotides align to TRBD1. Per germline, CDR1 SGHNT and CDR2 YYREEE (reference sequence). CDR3 length equals 14 residues. V lost 5 bases to trimming and J lost 2 bases; unmatched junction nucleotides: 5.

This chain links TRBV5-1 with TRBJ2-5; TRBD2 matches 8 bases. CDR3 length: 15 amino acids. CDR1 SGHRS and CDR2 YFSETQ come from the germline V gene. V was pared by 6 bases and J by 5 bases, with 12 bases of the junction left unmatched. CDR3 sequence: CASTPGLGRWETQYF. The CDR3 bases are TGCGCCAGCACGCCGGGACTAGGTCGGTGGGAGACCCAGTACTTC.

This chain joins TRBV4-2 and TRBJ2-7, with TRBD2 matching over 8 bases. CDR1 and CDR2 (germline): LGHNA, YNFKEQ. V trimming: 4 bases; J trimming: 1 base; junction bases outside the gene matches: 3. CDR3 length: 14 residues. DNA for the CDR3: TGTGCCAGCAGCCCCCGGGGGGGTTCCTACGAGCAGTACTTC. As protein: CASSPRGGSYEQYF.

The V call is TRBV6-5, the J call TRBJ2-2, with D unclear. The germline V gene encodes CDR1 MNHEY and CDR2 SVGAGI. Trimming removed 6 bases at V and 4 bases at J, with 12 bases between. This CDR3 has 14 amino acids. The CDR3 spells CASSRRWPTGELFF. For the CDR3, the DNA is TGTGCCAGCAGCCGCCGTTGGCCCACCGGGGAGCTGTTTTTT.

V usage is TRBV18 and J usage is TRBJ1-3, with D unclear. Trimming stripped 0 bases from V and 4 bases from J, with 4 bases between. The CDR3 length is 13 residues. From germline, CDR1 is KGHSH and CDR2 LQKENI. The DNA of the CDR3 is TGTGCCAGCTCACCACCCCCAGGAAACACCATATATTTT. Translating gives CASSPPPGNTIYF.

The chain links TRBV29-1 to TRBJ1-5, with 7 bases fitting TRBD1. This CDR3 is 17 amino acids long. V lost 7 bases to trimming and J lost 0 bases; unmatched junction nucleotides: 15. CDR1 is SQVTM, CDR2 ANQGSEA, per germline. The CDR3 DNA reads TGCAGCGGACAAGACAGGGAGGTGGACTATAGCAATCAGCCCCAGCATTTT. Translating gives CSGQDREVDYSNQPQHF.

This rearrangement joins TRBV5-5 to TRBJ2-7; 7 nucleotides match TRBD1. V lost 6 bases to trimming and J lost 9 bases; unmatched junction nucleotides: 15. Germline V gene sequence: CDR1 SGHKS, CDR2 YYEKEE (reference sequence). The CDR3 contains 14 residues. CDR3 sequence: CASTGGFPTRVQYF. CDR3 DNA: TGTGCCAGCACAGGGGGTTTCCCCACACGAGTGCAGTACTTC.

The chain combines TRBV11-1 with TRBJ2-3; maybe TRBD1 (5 bases). The CDR3 has 12 residues. Deletions cut 7 bases from V and 5 bases from J, with 10 bases between. CDR1 is SGHAT and CDR2 is FQDESV in the germline V gene (reference sequence). The CDR3 DNA sequence: TGTGCCAGCACCTTCCAGGGAGATACGCAGTATTTT. This encodes CASTFQGDTQYF.

This clone was seen more than once but under ten times. The chain has TRBV19 and TRBJ2-5; D unclear. Trimming stripped 4 bases from V and 3 bases from J, with 9 bases between. CDR3 size: 13 residues. Germline V gene data show CDR1 as LNHDA and CDR2 as SQIVND (reference sequence). CDR3 protein: CASSRSAEETQYF. As DNA, the CDR3 is TGTGCCAGTAGTAGATCGGCGGAAGAGACCCAGTACTTC. Looking up the rest from reference TRBV19 and TRBJ2-5 gives the full variable domain: DGGITQSPKYLFRKEGQNVTLSCEQNLNHDAMYWYRQDPGQGLRLIYYSQIVNDFQKGDIAEGYSVSREKKESFPLTVTSAQKNPTAFYLCASSRSAEETQYFGPGTRLLVL.

A single count supports this clone. This sequence joins TRBV30 and TRBJ1-2; D not certain. V dropped 2 bases and J dropped 4 bases, with 8 bases sitting between them. The CDR3 consists of 12 residues. CDR1 and CDR2 (germline): GTSNPN, SVGIG (reference sequence). This chain's CDR3 is CAWSSVFYGYTF. The CDR3 DNA reads as TGTGCCTGGAGTTCCGTATTCTATGGCTACACCTTC. The variable domain in full, completed from reference TRBV30 and TRBJ1-2, reads SQTIHQWPATLVQPVGSPLSLECTVEGTSNPNLYWYRQAAGRGLQLLFYSVGIGQISSEVPQNLSASRPQDRQFILSSKKLLLSDSGFYLCAWSSVFYGYTFGSGTRLTVV.

The V gene is TRBV9, the J gene TRBJ2-7, with 7 bases matching TRBD2. In germline, CDR1 is SGDLS, CDR2 YYNGEE. V shed 0 bases and J 2 bases; nucleotides not matched to a gene: 5. The CDR3 is 15 amino acids. CDR3 bases: TGTGCCAGCAGCGTAGAAGTGGCGGGGGCCTACGAGCAGTACTTC. Translating it yields CASSVEVAGAYEQYF.